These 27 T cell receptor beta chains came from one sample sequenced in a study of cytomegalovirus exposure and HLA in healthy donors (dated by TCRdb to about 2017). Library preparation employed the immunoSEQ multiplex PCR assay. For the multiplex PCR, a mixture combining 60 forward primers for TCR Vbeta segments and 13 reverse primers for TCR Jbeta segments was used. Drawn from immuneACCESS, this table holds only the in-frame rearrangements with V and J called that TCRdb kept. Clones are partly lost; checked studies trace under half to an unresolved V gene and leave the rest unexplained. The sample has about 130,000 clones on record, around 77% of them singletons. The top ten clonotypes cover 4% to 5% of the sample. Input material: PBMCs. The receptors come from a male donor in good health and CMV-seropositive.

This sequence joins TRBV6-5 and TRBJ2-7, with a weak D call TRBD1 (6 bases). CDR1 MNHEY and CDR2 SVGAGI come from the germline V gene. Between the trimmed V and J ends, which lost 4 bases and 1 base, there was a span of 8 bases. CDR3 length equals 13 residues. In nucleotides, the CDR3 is TGTGCCAGCAGTTTGACAGGTTCCTACGAGCAGTACTTC. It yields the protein CASSLTGSYEQYF.

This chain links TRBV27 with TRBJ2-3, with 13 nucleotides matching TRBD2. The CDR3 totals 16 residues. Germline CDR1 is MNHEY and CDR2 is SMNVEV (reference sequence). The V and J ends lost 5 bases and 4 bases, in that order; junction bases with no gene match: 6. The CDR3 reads CASSPLLAGGPDTQYF. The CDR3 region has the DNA TGTGCCAGCAGTCCCCTACTAGCGGGAGGGCCAGATACGCAGTATTTT.

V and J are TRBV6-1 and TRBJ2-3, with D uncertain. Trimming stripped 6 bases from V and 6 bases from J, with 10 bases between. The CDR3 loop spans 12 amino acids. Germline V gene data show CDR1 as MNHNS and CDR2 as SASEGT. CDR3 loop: CASSPTGDTQYF. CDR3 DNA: TGTGCCAGCAGCCCTACCGGGGATACGCAGTATTTT.

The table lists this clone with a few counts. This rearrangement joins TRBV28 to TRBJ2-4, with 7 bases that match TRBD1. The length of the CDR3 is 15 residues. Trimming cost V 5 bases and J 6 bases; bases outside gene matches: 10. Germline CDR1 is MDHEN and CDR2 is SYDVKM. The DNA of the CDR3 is TGTGCCAGCAGTGGACAGACAGGGTCGACAAACATTCAGTACTTC. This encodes CASSGQTGSTNIQYF.

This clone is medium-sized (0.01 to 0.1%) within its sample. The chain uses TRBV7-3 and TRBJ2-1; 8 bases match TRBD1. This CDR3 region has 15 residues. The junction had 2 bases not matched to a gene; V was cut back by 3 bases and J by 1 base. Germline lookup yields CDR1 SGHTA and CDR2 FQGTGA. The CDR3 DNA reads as TGTGCCAGCAGCTTGGGACAGGCGTCCTACAATGAGCAGTTCTTC. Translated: CASSLGQASYNEQFF.

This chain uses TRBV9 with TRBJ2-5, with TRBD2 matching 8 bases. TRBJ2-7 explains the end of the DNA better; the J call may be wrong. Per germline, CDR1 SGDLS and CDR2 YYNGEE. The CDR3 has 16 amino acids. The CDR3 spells CASSVDSGGVLDEQYF. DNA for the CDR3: TGTGCCAGCAGCGTAGACAGCGGGGGAGTCTTAGACGAGCAGTACTTC.

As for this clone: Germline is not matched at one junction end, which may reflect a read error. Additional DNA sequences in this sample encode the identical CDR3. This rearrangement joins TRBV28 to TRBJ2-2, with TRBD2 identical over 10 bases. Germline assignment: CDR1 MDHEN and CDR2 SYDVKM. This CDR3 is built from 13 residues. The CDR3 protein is CASRLAGTGELFF. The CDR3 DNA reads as TGTGCCAGCAGACTAGCGGGAACCGGGGAGCTGTTCTTT.

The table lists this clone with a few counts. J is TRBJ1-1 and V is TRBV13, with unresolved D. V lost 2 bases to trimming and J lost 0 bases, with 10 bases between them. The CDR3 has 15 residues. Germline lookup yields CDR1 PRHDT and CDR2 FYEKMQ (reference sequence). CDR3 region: CASSLLNSLNTEAFF. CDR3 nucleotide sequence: TGTGCCAGCAGCTTATTGAACAGCTTGAACACTGAAGCTTTCTTT.

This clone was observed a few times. CDR3 sequence: CASSEATGQGGDTQYF. The DNA of the CDR3 is TGTGCCAGCTCCGAAGCCACGGGACAGGGCGGAGATACGCAGTATTTT. The rearrangement links TRBV6-4 to TRBJ2-3; TRBD1 matches 9 bases. Looked up from germline, CDR1 is MRHNA and CDR2 is SNTAGT. V lost 8 bases to trimming and J lost 5 bases; unmatched junction nucleotides: 14. The CDR3 covers 16 residues.

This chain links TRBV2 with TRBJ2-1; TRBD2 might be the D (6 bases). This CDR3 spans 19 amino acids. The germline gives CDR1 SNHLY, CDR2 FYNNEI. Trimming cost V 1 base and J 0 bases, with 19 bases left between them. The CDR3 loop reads CASSEGFYLGGPSYNEQFF. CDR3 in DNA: TGTGCCAGCAGTGAAGGGTTTTATCTCGGGGGACCCTCCTACAATGAGCAGTTCTTC.

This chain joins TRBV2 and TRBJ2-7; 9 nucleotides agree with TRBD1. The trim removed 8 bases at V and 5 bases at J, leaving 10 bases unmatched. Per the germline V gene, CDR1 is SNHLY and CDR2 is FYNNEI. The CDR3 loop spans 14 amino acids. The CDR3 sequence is CASEPGQGTNEQYF. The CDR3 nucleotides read TGTGCCAGCGAACCGGGACAGGGAACCAACGAGCAGTACTTC.

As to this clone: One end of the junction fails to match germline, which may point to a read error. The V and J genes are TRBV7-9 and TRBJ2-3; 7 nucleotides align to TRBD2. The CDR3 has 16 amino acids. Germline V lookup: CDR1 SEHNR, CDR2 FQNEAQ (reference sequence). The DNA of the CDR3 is TGTTCCAGCAGTCCTGGGGGGGAAGGGATCCCAGATACGCAGTATTTT. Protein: CSSSPGGEGIPDTQYF.

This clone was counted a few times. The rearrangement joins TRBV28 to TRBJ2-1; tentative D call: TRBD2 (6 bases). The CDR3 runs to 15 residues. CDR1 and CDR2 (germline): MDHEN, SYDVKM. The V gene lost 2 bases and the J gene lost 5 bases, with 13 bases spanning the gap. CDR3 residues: CASSLLGEADNEQFF. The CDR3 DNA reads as TGTGCCAGCAGTTTACTAGGGGAGGCGGACAATGAGCAGTTCTTC. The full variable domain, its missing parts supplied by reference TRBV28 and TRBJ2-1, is DVKVTQSSRYLVKRTGEKVFLECVQDMDHENMFWYRQDPGLGLRLIYFSYDVKMKEKGDIPEGYSVSREKKERFSLILESASTNQTSMYLCASSLLGEADNEQFFGPGTRLTVL.

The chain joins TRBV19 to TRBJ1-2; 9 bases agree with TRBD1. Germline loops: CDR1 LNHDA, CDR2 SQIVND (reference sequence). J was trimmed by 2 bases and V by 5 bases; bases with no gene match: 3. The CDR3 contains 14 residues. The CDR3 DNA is TGTGCCAGTAGTGCCGGGACAGGGAACTATGGCTACACCTTC. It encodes CASSAGTGNYGYTF.

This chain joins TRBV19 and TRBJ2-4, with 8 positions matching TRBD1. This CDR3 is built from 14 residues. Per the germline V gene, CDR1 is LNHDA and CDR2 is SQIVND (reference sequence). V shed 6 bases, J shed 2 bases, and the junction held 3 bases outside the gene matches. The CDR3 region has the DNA TGTGCCAGTAGCCCCAGGGGGCCCAAAAACATTCAGTACTTC. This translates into CASSPRGPKNIQYF.

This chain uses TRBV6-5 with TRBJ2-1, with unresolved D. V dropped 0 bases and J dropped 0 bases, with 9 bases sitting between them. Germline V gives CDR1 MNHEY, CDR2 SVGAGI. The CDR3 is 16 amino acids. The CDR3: CASSYSVLSSYNEQFF. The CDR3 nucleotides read TGTGCCAGCAGTTACTCGGTCCTCAGCTCCTACAATGAGCAGTTCTTC.

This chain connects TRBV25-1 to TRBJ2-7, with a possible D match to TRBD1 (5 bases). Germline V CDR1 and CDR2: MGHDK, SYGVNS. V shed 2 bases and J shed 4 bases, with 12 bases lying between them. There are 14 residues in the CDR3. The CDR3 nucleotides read TGTGCCAGCAGTGAAAGGGGCATCCCGTACGAGCAGTACTTC. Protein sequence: CASSERGIPYEQYF.

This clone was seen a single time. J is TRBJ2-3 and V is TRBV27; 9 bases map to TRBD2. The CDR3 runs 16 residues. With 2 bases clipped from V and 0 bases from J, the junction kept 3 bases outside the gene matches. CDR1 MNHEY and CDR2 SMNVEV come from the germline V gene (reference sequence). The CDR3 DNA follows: TGTGCCAGCAGTTTACAGCGGGGGGCGAGCACAGATACGCAGTATTTT. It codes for CASSLQRGASTDTQYF.

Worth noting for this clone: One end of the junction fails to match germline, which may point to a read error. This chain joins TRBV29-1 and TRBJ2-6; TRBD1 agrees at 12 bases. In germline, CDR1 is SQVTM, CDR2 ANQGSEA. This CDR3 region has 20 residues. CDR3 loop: CSVGVRDRGPDLSGANGLTF. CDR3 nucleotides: TGCAGCGTCGGAGTGCGGGACAGGGGGCCCGATCTCTCTGGGGCCAACGGCCTGACTTTC.

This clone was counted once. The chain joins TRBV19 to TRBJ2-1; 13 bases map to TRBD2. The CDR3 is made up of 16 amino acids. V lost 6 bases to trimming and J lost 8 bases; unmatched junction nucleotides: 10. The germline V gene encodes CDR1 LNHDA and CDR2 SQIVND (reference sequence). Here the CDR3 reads CASSNPGLAGSYEQFF. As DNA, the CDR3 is TGTGCCAGTAGCAATCCGGGACTAGCGGGATCATATGAGCAGTTCTTC. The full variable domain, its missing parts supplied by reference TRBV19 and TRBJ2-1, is DGGITQSPKYLFRKEGQNVTLSCEQNLNHDAMYWYRQDPGQGLRLIYYSQIVNDFQKGDIAEGYSVSREKKESFPLTVTSAQKNPTAFYLCASSNPGLAGSYEQFFGPGTRLTVL.

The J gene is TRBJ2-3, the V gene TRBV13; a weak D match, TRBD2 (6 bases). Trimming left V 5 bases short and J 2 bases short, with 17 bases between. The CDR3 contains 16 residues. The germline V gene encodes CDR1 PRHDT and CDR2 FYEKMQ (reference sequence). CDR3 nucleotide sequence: TGTGCCAGCAGCCAGCGGAGACTAGGTTACACAGATACGCAGTATTTT. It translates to CASSQRRLGYTDTQYF.

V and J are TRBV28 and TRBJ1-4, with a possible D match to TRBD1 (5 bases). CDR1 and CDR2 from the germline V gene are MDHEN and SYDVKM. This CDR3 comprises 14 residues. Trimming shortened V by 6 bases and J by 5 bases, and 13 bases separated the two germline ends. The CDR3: CASSLPQENEKLFF. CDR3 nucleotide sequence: TGTGCCAGCAGCTTACCACAGGAGAATGAAAAACTGTTTTTT. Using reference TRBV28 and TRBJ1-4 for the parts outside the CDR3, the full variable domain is DVKVTQSSRYLVKRTGEKVFLECVQDMDHENMFWYRQDPGLGLRLIYFSYDVKMKEKGDIPEGYSVSREKKERFSLILESASTNQTSMYLCASSLPQENEKLFFGSGTQLSVL.

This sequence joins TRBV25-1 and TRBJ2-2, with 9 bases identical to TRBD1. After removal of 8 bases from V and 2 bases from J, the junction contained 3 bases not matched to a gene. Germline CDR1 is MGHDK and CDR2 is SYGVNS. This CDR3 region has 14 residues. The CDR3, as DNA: TGTGCCAGCCTGGGACAGGGCAACACCGGGGAGCTGTTTTTT. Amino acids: CASLGQGNTGELFF.

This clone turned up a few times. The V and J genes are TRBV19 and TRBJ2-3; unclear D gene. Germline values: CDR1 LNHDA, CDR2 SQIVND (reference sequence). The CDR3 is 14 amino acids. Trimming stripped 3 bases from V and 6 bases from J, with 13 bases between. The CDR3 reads CASSISLVVDTQYF. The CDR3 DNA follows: TGTGCCAGTAGTATTTCTCTTGTCGTCGATACGCAGTATTTT.

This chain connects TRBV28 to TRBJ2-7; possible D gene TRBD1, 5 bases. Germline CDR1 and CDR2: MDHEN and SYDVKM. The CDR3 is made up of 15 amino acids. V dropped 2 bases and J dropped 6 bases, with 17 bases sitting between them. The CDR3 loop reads CASSLGQGYRSEQYF. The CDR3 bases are TGTGCCAGCAGTTTAGGGCAGGGCTATCGCAGCGAGCAGTACTTC.

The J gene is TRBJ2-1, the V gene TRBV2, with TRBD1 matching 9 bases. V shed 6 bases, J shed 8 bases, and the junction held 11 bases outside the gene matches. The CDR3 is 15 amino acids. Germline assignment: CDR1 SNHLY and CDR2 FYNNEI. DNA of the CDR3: TGTGCCAGCAGCTTGTTAACAGGGGGCGGTTATGAGCAGTTCTTC. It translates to CASSLLTGGGYEQFF.

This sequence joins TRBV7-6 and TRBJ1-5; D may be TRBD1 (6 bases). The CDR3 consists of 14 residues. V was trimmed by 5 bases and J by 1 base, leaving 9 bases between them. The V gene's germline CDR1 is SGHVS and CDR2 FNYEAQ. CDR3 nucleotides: TGTGCCAGCAGCCAAGGACAGAGCAATCAGCCCCAGCATTTT. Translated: CASSQGQSNQPQHF.